Following are 32 T cell receptor beta chains from one sample sequenced in a study of T cells after yellow fever vaccination (dated by TCRdb to about 2019). Libraries were made using 5' RACE. Sequencing was carried out with an Illumina HiSeq 2500. The public sequencing data were trimmed at Q25 with fastp and processed into clonotypes with MiXCR by TCRdb, which kept only in-frame beta chains. Each entry merges the rows of one CDR3 protein and shows their most common DNA and genes. This sample is represented by 550,000 or so distinct CDR3 sequences; about 19% of them were singletons. Clones ranked in the top ten supply 14% of the sample. The treatment or condition label corresponds to: live attenuated yellow fever vaccine strain. The material sequenced was PBMCs, taken 15 days after the yellow fever booster vaccination. The receptors originated from a man aged 25 to 45 who received the YFV17D yellow fever vaccine.

This clonotype was detected only a few times. Here the CDR3 DNA reads TGTGCCAGCAGTTACACGGGAGGTACCTACGAGCAGTACTTC. The encoded protein is CASSYTGGTYEQYF. The chain recombines TRBV6-5 with TRBJ2-7, with TRBD2 matching over 7 bases. J lost 2 bases, V lost 2 bases, and 3 bases had no gene match. Germline V gene sequence: CDR1 MNHEY, CDR2 SVGAGI. The CDR3 consists of 14 residues.

This chain uses TRBV7-3 with TRBJ2-3; 9 bases map to TRBD2. Losses at the gene ends were 0 bases for V and 5 bases for J; bases not matched to a gene: 9. This CDR3 comprises 17 residues. Germline CDR1 and CDR2: SGHTA and FQGTGA. The CDR3 DNA reads TGTGCCAGCAGCTTAACGCTAGTTGCGGGAGGGCAAGATACGCAGTATTTT. This translates into CASSLTLVAGGQDTQYF.

This chain links TRBV12-3 or TRBV12-4 with TRBJ2-1; 7 bases are shared with TRBD2. CDR3 length: 17 amino acids. V shed 3 bases and J 7 bases; nucleotides not matched to a gene: 15. The CDR3 DNA reads as TGTGCCAGCAGTTTTTTCAATGCGGGAGCCTCGGAAAATGAGCAGTTCTTC. Its translation: CASSFFNAGASENEQFF.

In this sample, this clonotype turned up once. The rearrangement uses TRBV5-1 and TRBJ2-7; D not certain. The V gene's germline CDR1 is SGHRS and CDR2 YFSETQ. Trimming pared 0 bases from V and 2 bases from J, leaving 18 bases between. The CDR3 sequence is 17 residues long. CDR3 protein: CASSLATTAQAAYEQYF. CDR3 in DNA: TGCGCCAGCAGCTTGGCCACTACAGCACAAGCCGCCTACGAGCAGTACTTC. Based on the CDR3 plus reference TRBV5-1 and TRBJ2-7, the full variable domain is KAGVTQTPRYLIKTRGQQVTLSCSPISGHRSVSWYQQTPGQGLQFLFEYFSETQRNKGNFPGRFSGRQFSNSRSEMNVSTLELGDSALYLCASSLATTAQAAYEQYFGPGTRLTVT.

The chain uses TRBV7-8 and TRBJ1-4; no reliable D call. V gave up 0 bases and J gave up 10 bases, with 15 bases separating them. Germline assignment: CDR1 SGHVS and CDR2 FQNEAQ. The CDR3 spans 15 residues. Here the CDR3 reads CASSLASGVLGKLFF. CDR3 bases: TGTGCCAGCAGCTTAGCTTCTGGGGTTTTGGGAAAACTGTTTTTT.

This clonotype came up a few times. This chain uses TRBV27 with TRBJ1-4, with 8 bases that match TRBD1. Germline assignment: CDR1 MNHEY and CDR2 SMNVEV (reference sequence). The V segment lost 6 bases and the J segment 6 bases; nucleotides outside the gene matches: 24. The CDR3 is 20 amino acids. The CDR3 reads CASRVSRSRQGAPAHEKLFF. The CDR3 nucleotides read TGTGCCAGCAGGGTCTCCCGATCAAGGCAGGGGGCCCCCGCACATGAAAAACTGTTTTTT.

This clonotype was observed a few times. V is TRBV11-3 and J is TRBJ2-3; D is perhaps TRBD2 (5 bases). CDR1 and CDR2 (germline): SGHNT, YENEEA. This CDR3 is built from 15 residues. Trimming left V 1 base short and J 3 bases short, with 11 bases between. The CDR3 DNA reads TGTGCCAGCAGCTTAGGAGTTAAGCGGACAGATACGCAGTATTTT. This gives the protein CASSLGVKRTDTQYF. The complete variable domain, with remaining parts taken from reference TRBV11-3 and TRBJ2-3, reads EAGVVQSPRYKIIEKKQPVAFWCNPISGHNTLYWYLQNLGQGPELLIRYENEEAVDDSQLPKDRFSAERLKGVDSTLKIQPAELGDSAVYLCASSLGVKRTDTQYFGPGTRLTVL.

In this sample, this clonotype turned up once. The chain recombines TRBV20-1 with TRBJ2-2; D call uncertain. V was pared by 5 bases and J by 4 bases, with 11 bases between. Germline CDR1 and CDR2: DFQATT and SNEGSKA (reference sequence). CDR3 length: 13 residues. CDR3 bases: TGCAGTGCTGGATTTCACGGCACCGGGGAGCTGTTTTTT. Protein product: CSAGFHGTGELFF.

This clonotype was seen a handful of times. This chain uses TRBV20-1 with TRBJ2-5, with TRBD2 matching over 8 bases. V was pared by 6 bases and J by 5 bases, with 5 bases of the junction left unmatched. Germline CDR1 and CDR2: DFQATT and SNEGSKA (reference sequence). This CDR3 is built from 12 residues. CDR3 in DNA: TGCAGTGCCTCCTCGGGGGGGGAGACCCAGTACTTC. Protein sequence: CSASSGGETQYF.

This clonotype was picked up a small number of times. This chain connects TRBV6-1 to TRBJ2-1; 8 bases fit TRBD1. V was clipped by 6 bases and J by 9 bases; unmatched bases: 16. Germline CDR1 and CDR2: MNHNS and SASEGT. This CDR3 is 16 amino acids long. CDR3 residues: CASSSPGQVGFGEQFF. The DNA for the CDR3 is TGTGCCAGCAGCAGCCCGGGACAGGTGGGGTTTGGTGAGCAGTTCTTC.

This clonotype occurred many times. The chain uses TRBV12-3 or TRBV12-4 and TRBJ2-4; D call uncertain. This CDR3 region has 13 residues. V lost 5 bases and J lost 9, with 14 bases in between. In DNA, the CDR3 is TGTGCCAGCAGTACGGGCTCCCCGGGCATTCAGTACTTC. It yields the protein CASSTGSPGIQYF.

This rearrangement joins TRBV18 to TRBJ2-3, with D possibly TRBD1 on 5 matching bases. The germline V gene has CDR1 KGHSH and CDR2 LQKENI. The CDR3 has 16 residues. Deletions cut 3 bases from V and 1 base from J, with 14 bases between. Here the CDR3 reads CASSPRAETRTDTQYF. In DNA, the CDR3 is TGTGCCAGCTCACCCAGGGCAGAAACCCGCACAGATACGCAGTATTTT.

The chain is built from TRBV7-2 and TRBJ1-2; D is unclear. CDR1 and CDR2 from the germline V gene are SGHTA and FQGNSA. V was trimmed by 1 base and J by 6 bases, leaving 12 bases between them. This CDR3 is 14 amino acids long. The DNA of the CDR3 is TGTGCCAGCAGCTTAGACGGCCAGGCTGATGGCTACACCTTC. Its translation: CASSLDGQADGYTF. The full variable domain, completed using reference TRBV7-2 and TRBJ1-2, is GAGVSQSPSNKVTEKGKDVELRCDPISGHTALYWYRQSLGQGLEFLIYFQGNSAPDKSGLPSDRFSAERTGGSVSTLTIQRTQQEDSAVYLCASSLDGQADGYTFGSGTRLTVV.

V is TRBV5-1 and J is TRBJ2-1; TRBD2 matches 7 bases. Germline CDR1 and CDR2: SGHRS and YFSETQ. Trimming removed 4 bases from V and 8 bases from J; junction bases left unmatched: 6. This CDR3 comprises 13 residues. Here the CDR3 reads CASSLGLLDEQFF. The CDR3 DNA follows: TGCGCCAGCAGCCTGGGACTACTGGATGAGCAGTTCTTC.

The CDR3 DNA follows: TGTGCCAGCAGCTTAGGGGGACTAGAAGAGACCCAGTACTTC. This codes for CASSLGGLEETQYF. This chain links TRBV7-2 with TRBJ2-5; 8 bases are a match to TRBD2. The CDR3 loop spans 14 amino acids. The trim removed 1 base at V and 3 bases at J, leaving 1 base unmatched. From germline, CDR1 is SGHTA and CDR2 FQGNSA. Filled out from reference TRBV7-2 and TRBJ2-5, the complete variable domain reads GAGVSQSPSNKVTEKGKDVELRCDPISGHTALYWYRQSLGQGLEFLIYFQGNSAPDKSGLPSDRFSAERTGGSVSTLTIQRTQQEDSAVYLCASSLGGLEETQYFGPGTRLLVL.

As DNA, the CDR3 is TGCAGTGCCCGCGGACTAGCGGGAGGGCGAGTCCACGAAACCGGGGAGCTGTTTTTT. It codes for CSARGLAGGRVHETGELFF. The chain joins TRBV20-1 to TRBJ2-2; 15 bases align to TRBD2. This CDR3 is 19 amino acids long. Germline assignment: CDR1 DFQATT and CDR2 SNEGSKA (reference sequence). The V gene end was trimmed by 6 bases and the J gene end by 5 bases; junction bases not matched to a gene: 16.

For the CDR3, the DNA is TGTGCCAGCAGCTTAGCGCATTGGGAGACCCAGTACTTC. It specifies CASSLAHWETQYF. The chain combines TRBV7-2 with TRBJ2-5; D is unclear. V shed 0 bases and J shed 5 bases, with 7 bases lying between them. The CDR3 runs to 13 residues. Germline V gene data show CDR1 as SGHTA and CDR2 as FQGNSA.

The chain recombines TRBV6-1 with TRBJ2-7; D is undetermined. The CDR3 length is 14 residues. Germline V lookup: CDR1 MNHNS, CDR2 SASEGT. V lost 6 bases and J 0 bases, leaving 12 bases between the germline ends. The CDR3 here is CASSTTRNSYEQYF. The CDR3 coding sequence is TGTGCCAGCAGCACCACTCGAAACTCCTACGAGCAGTACTTC.

This clonotype was seen a handful of times. The chain employs TRBV4-2 and TRBJ1-5, with D possibly being TRBD1 (6 bases). V was clipped by 0 bases and J by 7 bases, with 13 bases between them. This CDR3 contains 15 residues. The germline V gene encodes CDR1 LGHNA and CDR2 YNFKEQ. The CDR3 sequence is CASSQEAGAGQPQHF. CDR3 sequence (DNA): TGTGCCAGCAGCCAAGAGGCGGGGGCGGGACAGCCCCAGCATTTT.

This clonotype was detected a few times. This chain uses TRBV19 with TRBJ2-5, with D possibly being TRBD2 (5 bases). The germline CDR1 and CDR2 sequences are LNHDA and SQIVND (reference sequence). This CDR3 region has 12 residues. Trimming cost V 2 bases and J 5 bases, with 6 bases left between them. This CDR3 reads CASSIRGETQYF. The CDR3 DNA reads TGTGCCAGTAGTATAAGAGGGGAGACCCAGTACTTC. The variable domain in full, completed from reference TRBV19 and TRBJ2-5, reads DGGITQSPKYLFRKEGQNVTLSCEQNLNHDAMYWYRQDPGQGLRLIYYSQIVNDFQKGDIAEGYSVSREKKESFPLTVTSAQKNPTAFYLCASSIRGETQYFGPGTRLLVL.

Only a few counts were recorded for this clonotype. The rearrangement joins TRBV3-1 to TRBJ2-2, with 8 bases fitting TRBD2. Germline loops: CDR1 LGHDT, CDR2 YNNKEL (reference sequence). After removal of 4 bases from V and 2 bases from J, the junction contained 9 bases not matched to a gene. This CDR3 contains 17 residues. CDR3 loop: CASSLRLALINTGELFF. The CDR3 DNA follows: TGTGCCAGCAGCCTTCGACTAGCGTTGATTAACACCGGGGAGCTGTTTTTT.

This clonotype was counted many times. The gene calls are TRBV7-2 and TRBJ2-1, with 15 bases that match TRBD2. The CDR3 contains 15 residues. The germline V gene has CDR1 SGHTA and CDR2 FQGNSA. Unmatched junction bases numbered 5, after V lost 5 bases and J lost 9 bases. This CDR3 reads CASSKGLAGGVEQFF. DNA of the CDR3: TGTGCCAGCAGCAAGGGACTAGCGGGAGGAGTTGAGCAGTTCTTC.

The chain couples TRBV12-3 or TRBV12-4 to TRBJ2-3, with 7 bases matching TRBD1. CDR3 length: 13 amino acids. J gave up 3 bases and V 6 bases, and 3 bases lay outside the gene matches. CDR3 sequence (DNA): TGTGCCAGCAGCCGGGGACAGACAGATACGCAGTATTTT. Amino acid sequence: CASSRGQTDTQYF.

This chain joins TRBV24-1 and TRBJ2-1; 14 positions agree with TRBD2. V shed 4 bases and J 6 bases; nucleotides not matched to a gene: 4. Germline V gene sequence: CDR1 KGHDR, CDR2 SFDVKD. The CDR3 runs to 16 residues. The CDR3 DNA follows: TGTGCCACCAGTGACCCGGGACTAGCGGGAGTCAATGAGCAGTTCTTC. Translating it yields CATSDPGLAGVNEQFF.

This clonotype was seen a handful of times. This chain links TRBV3-1 with TRBJ2-1, with D unresolved. Germline V gives CDR1 LGHDT, CDR2 YNNKEL (reference sequence). The V end was cut by 0 bases, the J end by 4 bases, with 10 bases between. This CDR3 contains 15 residues. In DNA form, the CDR3 reads TGTGCCAGCAGCCAAGATTGGGTCGGATACAATGAGCAGTTCTTC. Translating it yields CASSQDWVGYNEQFF.

A few counts support this clonotype. This chain connects TRBV6-1 to TRBJ2-2; D is perhaps TRBD2 (6 bases). Trimming stripped 6 bases from V and 1 base from J, with 15 bases between. CDR3 size: 16 residues. Germline V gene sequence: CDR1 MNHNS, CDR2 SASEGT. CDR3 DNA sequence: TGTGCCAGCAGCCGCCGGGACTGGGGGAACACCGGGGAGCTGTTTTTT. Residues: CASSRRDWGNTGELFF.

The chain combines TRBV18 with TRBJ2-5, with D possibly matching TRBD1 (5 bases). From germline, CDR1 is KGHSH and CDR2 LQKENI. V was clipped by 1 base and J by 2 bases, with 8 bases between them. This CDR3 contains 14 residues. The CDR3 here is CASSPRTHQETQYF. In nucleotides, the CDR3 is TGTGCCAGCTCACCACGGACACATCAAGAGACCCAGTACTTC.

The chain couples TRBV20-1 to TRBJ2-2; D perhaps matches TRBD2 (5 bases). This CDR3 is 14 amino acids long. The germline V gene encodes CDR1 DFQATT and CDR2 SNEGSKA (reference sequence). Trimming stripped 2 bases from V and 2 bases from J, with 9 bases between. CDR3 sequence: CSARTSLNTGELFF. DNA of the CDR3: TGCAGTGCTAGAACTAGTCTTAACACCGGGGAGCTGTTTTTT.

J is TRBJ2-1 and V is TRBV6-1; TRBD2 matches 7 bases. The V and J ends lost 5 bases and 7 bases, in that order; junction bases with no gene match: 11. The CDR3 contains 15 residues. Germline assignment: CDR1 MNHNS and CDR2 SASEGT. In nucleotides, the CDR3 is TGTGCCAGCAGTCGACTAGCCGGAGGGATTAATGAGCAGTTCTTC. Residues: CASSRLAGGINEQFF.

The sample holds a few counts of this clonotype. The chain combines TRBV29-1 with TRBJ2-3, with TRBD2 identical over 10 bases. Germline trimming cut 5 bases from V and 6 bases from J; bases unmatched to any gene: 8. CDR1 is SQVTM, CDR2 ANQGSEA, per germline. This CDR3 region has 14 residues. CDR3 coding DNA: TGCAGCGTTCGTTCTAGCGGGAGAGGGGATACGCAGTATTTT. Its protein product is CSVRSSGRGDTQYF.

This rearrangement joins TRBV7-2 to TRBJ2-7; D is possibly TRBD1 (6 bases). Trimming stripped 5 bases from V and 8 bases from J, with 10 bases between. Germline CDR1 and CDR2: SGHTA and FQGNSA. This CDR3 contains 11 residues. The CDR3 DNA is TGTGCCAGCAGCATGTGGGGGCAGCAGTACTTC. Protein: CASSMWGQQYF.

The rearrangement joins TRBV5-5 to TRBJ2-3; 14 nucleotides agree with TRBD2. Germline V lookup: CDR1 SGHKS, CDR2 YYEKEE (reference sequence). The length of the CDR3 is 17 residues. Germline trimming cut 2 bases from V and 4 bases from J; bases unmatched to any gene: 6. The CDR3 bases are TGTGCCAGCAGCTTACCTGGACTAGCGGGAGGAGCAGATACGCAGTATTTT. This encodes CASSLPGLAGGADTQYF.